This is a list of T cell receptor beta chains from one sample in a study of blood T cell repertoires in COVID-19. Method: immunoSEQ multiplex PCR; TCRdb's copy keeps in-frame clones and lacks some. The sample shows 100,000 to 150,000 clones, 79% of them seen only once. Material for sequencing was peripheral blood. The receptors come from a middle-aged man with active or convalescent COVID-19. Both conserved end residues are trimmed from each CDR3. Each record gives: V gene, D gene, J gene, CDR3 protein. The D gene is left open where the match is weak.

v_gene: TRBV7-2
d_gene: -
j_gene: TRBJ1-2
CDR3aa: ASNPAQGFYDGYT

v_gene: TRBV6-9
d_gene: -
j_gene: TRBJ2-1
CDR3aa: ASSSPPSLNNEQF

v_gene: TRBV5-1
d_gene: TRBD1
j_gene: TRBJ1-3
CDR3aa: ASSLQGGAGNTIY

v_gene: TRBV19
d_gene: -
j_gene: TRBJ1-1
CDR3aa: ASSRAGQTEAF

v_gene: TRBV12-3/TRBV12-4
d_gene: -
j_gene: TRBJ1-1
CDR3aa: ASSRATGSEAF

v_gene: TRBV11-2
d_gene: -
j_gene: TRBJ2-2
CDR3aa: ASSPPQVTGELF

v_gene: TRBV30
d_gene: TRBD2
j_gene: TRBJ2-5
CDR3aa: AWNSGRIGETQY

v_gene: TRBV19
d_gene: TRBD2
j_gene: TRBJ2-2
CDR3aa: ASSIGLAGGTNTGELF

v_gene: TRBV3-1/TRBV3-2
d_gene: -
j_gene: TRBJ1-1
CDR3aa: ASSQDGWNTEAF

v_gene: TRBV3-1/TRBV3-2
d_gene: -
j_gene: TRBJ2-4
CDR3aa: ASSQTVAKNIQY

v_gene: TRBV7-8
d_gene: -
j_gene: TRBJ1-6
CDR3aa: ASSRREQGWSPLH

v_gene: TRBV6-2/TRBV6-3
d_gene: TRBD2
j_gene: TRBJ2-5
CDR3aa: ASTPLPMAGVETQY

v_gene: TRBV2
d_gene: TRBD2
j_gene: TRBJ2-1
CDR3aa: ASSGQAGGVDEQF

v_gene: TRBV2
d_gene: -
j_gene: TRBJ2-4
CDR3aa: ASSENRVAKNIQY

v_gene: TRBV5-4
d_gene: TRBD1
j_gene: TRBJ2-1
CDR3aa: ASTQQGYNEQF

v_gene: TRBV6-6
d_gene: TRBD1
j_gene: TRBJ1-4
CDR3aa: ASSYSGTGPEKLF

v_gene: TRBV28
d_gene: TRBD1
j_gene: TRBJ1-2
CDR3aa: ASSLEIFQGAGGYT

v_gene: TRBV5-4
d_gene: -
j_gene: TRBJ1-2
CDR3aa: ASSPMRGYGYT

v_gene: TRBV27
d_gene: -
j_gene: TRBJ1-5
CDR3aa: ASSLPLALQPQH

v_gene: TRBV5-1
d_gene: TRBD2
j_gene: TRBJ2-1
CDR3aa: ASSLQASGSYNEQF

v_gene: TRBV27
d_gene: TRBD2
j_gene: TRBJ2-5
CDR3aa: ASSLRTSGGPQY

v_gene: TRBV5-1
d_gene: -
j_gene: TRBJ2-5
CDR3aa: ASSLSGTETQY

v_gene: TRBV11-2
d_gene: TRBD1
j_gene: TRBJ2-1
CDR3aa: ASSGQVRSYNEQF

v_gene: TRBV28
d_gene: TRBD1
j_gene: TRBJ2-1
CDR3aa: ASSADRGHEQF

v_gene: TRBV25-1
d_gene: -
j_gene: TRBJ2-7
CDR3aa: ASSPPEGVNEQY

v_gene: TRBV27
d_gene: TRBD2
j_gene: TRBJ2-1
CDR3aa: ASTPGLARSYNEQF

v_gene: TRBV19
d_gene: -
j_gene: TRBJ1-4
CDR3aa: ASSPGVWTNEKLF

v_gene: TRBV4-1
d_gene: -
j_gene: TRBJ1-1
CDR3aa: ASSQDRLNTEAF

v_gene: TRBV27
d_gene: -
j_gene: TRBJ2-7
CDR3aa: ASKILPGQHYEQY

v_gene: TRBV5-4
d_gene: TRBD1
j_gene: TRBJ1-2
CDR3aa: ASSRDRDGYT

v_gene: TRBV10-2
d_gene: -
j_gene: TRBJ1-5
CDR3aa: ASSESGGQQTQH